This T cell receptor beta chain was obtained from a study of Ad26.COV2.S vaccination and SARS-CoV-2 variants. Study outcomes and limitations: People who got the vaccine had more spike-specific TCR breadth than people who got placebo. Once vaccination had occurred, spike-specific CD8+ and CD4+ T cell responses reportedly showed substantial breadth. Whether participants received vaccine or placebo, their non-spike TCR breadth was similar.

A remark on this clone: What it recognizes is unknown.

Germline trimming cut 8 bases from V and 8 bases from J; bases unmatched to any gene: 6. Germline-derived CDR1 and CDR2 are SNHLY and FYNNEI. The CDR3 is made up of 14 amino acids. Sample treatment: roughly 18 received Ad26.COV2.S at low or high dose, single or two shots; 5 received placebo; per-sample allocation not given. Sampling took place 63 days after the first vaccine or placebo injection. Donor was an adult aged 18-55 years in Boston. Clones were read by immunoSEQ multiplex PCR, and TCRdb kept only the in-frame ones, dropping some. The sample shows fewer than 300,000 clones, around 87% of them seen only once.

This specimen consisted of peripheral blood, obtained in a trial of Ad26.COV2.S vaccine versus placebo. The sequence derives from a person aged 18 to 65 who received the Ad26.COV2.S COVID-19 vaccine or a placebo. This sequence joins TRBV2 and TRBJ2-2; 12 nucleotides align to TRBD2. CDR3 nucleotide sequence: TGTGCCAGCCAGAACGGACTAGCGGGGGGGGAGCTGTTTTTT. Amino acid sequence: CASQNGLAGGELFF.